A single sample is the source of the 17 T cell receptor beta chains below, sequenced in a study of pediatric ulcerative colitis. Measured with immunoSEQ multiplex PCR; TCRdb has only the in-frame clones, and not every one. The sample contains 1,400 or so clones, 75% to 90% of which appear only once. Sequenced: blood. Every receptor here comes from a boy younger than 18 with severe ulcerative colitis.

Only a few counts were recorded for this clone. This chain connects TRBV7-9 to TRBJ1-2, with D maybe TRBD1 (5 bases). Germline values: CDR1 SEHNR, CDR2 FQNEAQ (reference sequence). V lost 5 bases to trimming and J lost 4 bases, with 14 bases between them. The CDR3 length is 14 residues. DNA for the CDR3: TGTGCCAGCAGCACGACCTTCGGGGGCTATGGCTACACCTTC. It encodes CASSTTFGGYGYTF.

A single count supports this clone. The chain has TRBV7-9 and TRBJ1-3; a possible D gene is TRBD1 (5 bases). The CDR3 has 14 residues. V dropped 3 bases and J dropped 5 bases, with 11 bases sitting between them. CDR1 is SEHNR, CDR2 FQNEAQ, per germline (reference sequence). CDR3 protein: CASSLAGARNTIYF. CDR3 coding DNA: TGTGCCAGCAGCTTGGCCGGGGCTCGAAACACCATATATTTT.

This CDR3 reads CASSIRLAGGDTQYF. The CDR3 region has the DNA TGTGCCAGTAGTATAAGGCTAGCGGGAGGAGATACGCAGTATTTT. The chain links TRBV19 to TRBJ2-3; 11 nucleotides line up with TRBD2. Per the germline V gene, CDR1 is LNHDA and CDR2 is SQIVND (reference sequence). The J segment lost 5 bases and the V segment lost 2 bases, leaving 3 bases of the junction unmatched. The CDR3 totals 15 residues.

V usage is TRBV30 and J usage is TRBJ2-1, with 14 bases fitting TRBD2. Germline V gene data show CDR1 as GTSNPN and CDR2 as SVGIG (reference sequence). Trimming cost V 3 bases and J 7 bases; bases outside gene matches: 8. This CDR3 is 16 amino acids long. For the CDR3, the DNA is TGTGCCTGGAGCCAACTGACTAGCGGGAGGGCAAATGAGCAGTTCTTC. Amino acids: CAWSQLTSGRANEQFF.

CDR3 DNA: TGCGCCAGCGCGGAACAATGGACTAGCGGGAAAAATGAGCAGTTCTTC. It codes for CASAEQWTSGKNEQFF. This rearrangement joins TRBV10-1 to TRBJ2-1; 12 bases agree with TRBD2. This CDR3 has 16 residues. J lost 7 bases, V lost 8 bases, and 12 bases had no gene match. The germline V gene encodes CDR1 WNHNN and CDR2 SYGVQD (reference sequence).

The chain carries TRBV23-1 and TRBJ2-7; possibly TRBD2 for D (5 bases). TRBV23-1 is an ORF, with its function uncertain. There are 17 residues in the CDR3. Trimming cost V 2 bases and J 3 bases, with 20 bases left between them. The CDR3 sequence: CASSQGDAKRPHYEQYV. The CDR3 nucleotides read TGCGCCAGCAGTCAAGGTGATGCCAAGCGGCCCCACTACGAGCAGTACGTC.

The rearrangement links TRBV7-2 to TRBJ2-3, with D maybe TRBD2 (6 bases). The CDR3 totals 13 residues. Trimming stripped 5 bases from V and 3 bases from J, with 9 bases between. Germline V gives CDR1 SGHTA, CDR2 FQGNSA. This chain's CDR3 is CASSTGTTDTQYF. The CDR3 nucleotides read TGTGCCAGCAGCACCGGGACTACAGATACGCAGTATTTT. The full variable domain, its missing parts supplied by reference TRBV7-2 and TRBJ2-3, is GAGVSQSPSNKVTEKGKDVELRCDPISGHTALYWYRQSLGQGLEFLIYFQGNSAPDKSGLPSDRFSAERTGGSVSTLTIQRTQQEDSAVYLCASSTGTTDTQYFGPGTRLTVL.

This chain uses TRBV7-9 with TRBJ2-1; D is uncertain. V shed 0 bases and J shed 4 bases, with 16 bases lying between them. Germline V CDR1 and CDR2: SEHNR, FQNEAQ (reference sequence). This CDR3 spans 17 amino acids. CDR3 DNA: TGTGCCAGCAGCTTAGCGCTTGGCGGAGCCTATTACAATGAGCAGTTCTTC. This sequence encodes CASSLALGGAYYNEQFF.

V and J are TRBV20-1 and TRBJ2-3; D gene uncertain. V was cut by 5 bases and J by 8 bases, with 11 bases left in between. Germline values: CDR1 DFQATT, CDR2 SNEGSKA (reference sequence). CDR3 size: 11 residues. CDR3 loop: CSAGLIGTQYF. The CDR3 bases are TGCAGTGCTGGGTTAATTGGTACGCAGTATTTT.

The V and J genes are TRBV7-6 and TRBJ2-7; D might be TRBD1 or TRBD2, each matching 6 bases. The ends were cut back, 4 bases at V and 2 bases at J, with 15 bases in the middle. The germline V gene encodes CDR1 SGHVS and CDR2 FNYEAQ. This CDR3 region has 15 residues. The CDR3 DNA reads TGTGCCAGCAGCTCCGACCGGGGGCAAACCTACGAGCAGTACTTC. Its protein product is CASSSDRGQTYEQYF.

The CDR3, as DNA: TGTGCCAGCAGTGAGGGCGGGGGGAGTGAGACCCAGTACTTC. This codes for CASSEGGGSETQYF. The chain uses TRBV6-4 and TRBJ2-5; 8 bases are shared with TRBD2. The CDR3 consists of 14 residues. Germline V CDR1 and CDR2: MRHNA, SNTAGT. Germline trimming cut 3 bases from V and 5 bases from J; bases unmatched to any gene: 5.

In DNA, the CDR3 is TGTGCCTGGACCCGAGTGGGACTTCCACAAGAGACCCAGTACTTC. This sequence encodes CAWTRVGLPQETQYF. V usage is TRBV30 and J usage is TRBJ2-5, with D possibly being TRBD2 (6 bases). V dropped 4 bases and J dropped 2 bases, with 17 bases sitting between them. Germline CDR1 reads GTSNPN; CDR2 reads SVGIG (reference sequence). The CDR3 totals 15 residues.

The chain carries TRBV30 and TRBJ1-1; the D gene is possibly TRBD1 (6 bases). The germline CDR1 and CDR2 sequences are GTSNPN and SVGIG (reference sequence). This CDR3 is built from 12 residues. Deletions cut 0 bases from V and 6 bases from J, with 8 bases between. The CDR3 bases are TGTGCCTGGAGTGTAGGGGGGGCTGAAGCTTTCTTT. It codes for CAWSVGGAEAFF. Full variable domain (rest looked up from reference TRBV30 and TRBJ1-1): SQTIHQWPATLVQPVGSPLSLECTVEGTSNPNLYWYRQAAGRGLQLLFYSVGIGQISSEVPQNLSASRPQDRQFILSSKKLLLSDSGFYLCAWSVGGAEAFFGQGTRLTVV.

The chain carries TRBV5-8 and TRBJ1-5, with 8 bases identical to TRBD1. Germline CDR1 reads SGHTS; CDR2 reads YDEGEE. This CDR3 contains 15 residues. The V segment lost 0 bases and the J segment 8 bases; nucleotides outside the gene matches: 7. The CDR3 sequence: CASSLGQGTPEPQHF. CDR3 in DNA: TGTGCCAGCAGCTTGGGACAGGGGACCCCTGAGCCCCAGCATTTT.

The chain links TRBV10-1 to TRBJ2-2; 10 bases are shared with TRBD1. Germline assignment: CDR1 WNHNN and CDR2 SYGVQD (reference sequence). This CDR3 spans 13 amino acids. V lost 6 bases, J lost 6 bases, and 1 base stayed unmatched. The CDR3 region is CASSGQGAGELFF. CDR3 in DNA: TGCGCCAGCAGCGGACAGGGGGCCGGGGAGCTGTTTTTT.

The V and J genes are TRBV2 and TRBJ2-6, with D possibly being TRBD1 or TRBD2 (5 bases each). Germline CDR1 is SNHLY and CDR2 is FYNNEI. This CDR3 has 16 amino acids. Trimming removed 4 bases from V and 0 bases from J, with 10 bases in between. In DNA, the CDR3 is TGTGCCAGCAGTGTATGGGGGAGCTCTGGGGCCAACGTCCTGACTTTC. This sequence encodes CASSVWGSSGANVLTF.

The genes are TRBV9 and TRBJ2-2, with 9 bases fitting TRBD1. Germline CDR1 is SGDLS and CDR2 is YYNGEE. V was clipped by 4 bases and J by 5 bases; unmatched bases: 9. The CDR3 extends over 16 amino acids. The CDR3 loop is CASSTITGTGTGELFF. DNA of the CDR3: TGTGCCAGCAGCACTATAACCGGGACAGGGACCGGGGAGCTGTTTTTT.